Shown below are 30 T cell receptor beta chains from a single sample sequenced in a study of T cell repertoires in cytomegalovirus infection. TCRdb re-called the reads with MiXCR, one entry per CDR3 protein. The table has approximately 1,000,000 distinct CDR3 sequences, less than 35% seen once. No antigen has been assigned to these receptors. Source: cultured CD8+ T cells from PBMCs, taken from culture after CMV antigen stimulation. All receptors come from a human donor in good health (CMV status not recorded). Some clones in this sample may be carry-over from other donors' samples.

This sequence joins TRBV29-1 and TRBJ1-2; D unresolved. Germline assignment: CDR1 SQVTM and CDR2 ANQGSEA. The V gene lost 6 bases and the J gene lost 4 bases, with 15 bases spanning the gap. The CDR3 extends over 13 amino acids. The CDR3 nucleotides read TGCAGCGTGATGGACGGGGAAACCTATGGCTACACCTTC. It is translated as CSVMDGETYGYTF.

The chain joins TRBV10-3 to TRBJ2-3; weak D call: TRBD1 (6 bases). V lost 0 bases to trimming and J lost 2 bases, with 15 bases between them. There are 17 residues in the CDR3. Per the germline V gene, CDR1 is ENHRY and CDR2 is SYGVKD. The CDR3 loop is CAISESAGDRYTDTQYF. The CDR3 DNA follows: TGTGCCATCAGTGAGTCGGCAGGGGATCGGTACACAGATACGCAGTATTTT.

Regarding this clonotype: This could be a read error, since a much larger clone is one nucleotide away. The chain recombines TRBV12-3 or TRBV12-4 with TRBJ2-2; TRBD1 might be the D (6 bases). V lost 5 bases, J lost 7 bases, and 14 bases lay in between. The CDR3 is 14 residues long. The CDR3 sequence is CASSPTGPIGELFF. Written as DNA, the CDR3 is TGTGCCAGCAGTCCGACAGGCCCAATCGGGGAGCTGTTTTTT.

The rearrangement links TRBV11-3 to TRBJ2-1; 7 bases align to TRBD1. Germline V gene lookup returns CDR1 SGHNT and CDR2 YENEEA. The CDR3 has 14 amino acids. Losses at the gene ends were 3 bases for V and 9 bases for J; bases not matched to a gene: 8. The CDR3 region has the DNA TGTGCCAGCAGCTTTCATGACAGGGTTGGTGAGCAGTTCTTC. It translates to CASSFHDRVGEQFF. Complete variable domain (other parts from reference TRBV11-3 and TRBJ2-1): EAGVVQSPRYKIIEKKQPVAFWCNPISGHNTLYWYLQNLGQGPELLIRYENEEAVDDSQLPKDRFSAERLKGVDSTLKIQPAELGDSAVYLCASSFHDRVGEQFFGPGTRLTVL.

The chain links TRBV15 to TRBJ1-1; the match to TRBD1 covers 7 bases. From germline, CDR1 is LNHNV and CDR2 YYDKDF (reference sequence). CDR3 length equals 16 residues. V lost 5 bases, J lost 1 base, and 10 bases stayed unmatched. CDR3 DNA sequence: TGTGCCACCAGCCTCCTCAATAGGGGGCGGAACACTGAAGCTTTCTTT. This translates into CATSLLNRGRNTEAFF.

The chain carries TRBV7-6 and TRBJ2-5, with 13 bases matching TRBD2. The J segment lost 1 base and the V segment lost 4 bases, leaving 3 bases of the junction unmatched. Germline V CDR1 and CDR2: SGHVS, FNYEAQ. The CDR3 consists of 16 residues. CDR3: CASSSTSGGTQETQYF. The CDR3, as DNA: TGTGCCAGCAGCTCGACTAGCGGGGGGACCCAAGAGACCCAGTACTTC.

The chain uses TRBV6-5 and TRBJ1-6; D gene ambiguous. The CDR3 sequence is 15 residues long. Per the germline V gene, CDR1 is MNHEY and CDR2 is SVGAGI. Trimming removed 5 bases at V and 9 bases at J, with 17 bases between. The CDR3 DNA reads TGTGCCAGCAGTGACCCCGGGGTCGAAGGTTCACCCCTCCACTTT. Translation: CASSDPGVEGSPLHF.

V and J are TRBV10-1 and TRBJ2-2, with D perhaps TRBD1 (6 bases). Germline CDR1 and CDR2: WNHNN and SYGVQD (reference sequence). Trimming removed 3 bases from V and 7 bases from J, with 15 bases in between. This CDR3 is 15 amino acids long. CDR3 residues: CASSEEKGDGGELFF. The CDR3 region has the DNA TGCGCCAGCAGTGAAGAGAAGGGGGATGGCGGGGAGCTGTTTTTT.

The chain employs TRBV10-3 and TRBJ2-7, with a tentative D call TRBD2 (5 bases). V dropped 3 bases and J dropped 0 bases, with 12 bases sitting between them. There are 15 residues in the CDR3. Germline V gene data show CDR1 as ENHRY and CDR2 as SYGVKD. The CDR3 nucleotides read TGTGCCATCAGTGATCCCTGGGGAGACTCCTACGAGCAGTACTTC. It specifies CAISDPWGDSYEQYF.

This clonotype was counted at least ten times. The chain is built from TRBV7-9 and TRBJ2-5, with D possibly TRBD1 on 6 matching bases. This CDR3 is built from 14 residues. The germline V gene has CDR1 SEHNR and CDR2 FQNEAQ (reference sequence). Trimming removed 4 bases from V and 1 base from J, with 10 bases in between. The CDR3 bases are TGTGCCAGCAGCTCTTCAGGGGTCCAAGAGACCCAGTACTTC. Amino acids: CASSSSGVQETQYF.

This clonotype appeared many times. The chain carries TRBV7-2 and TRBJ1-1; D ambiguous. V lost 5 bases, J lost 4 bases, and 11 bases lay in between. Germline values: CDR1 SGHTA, CDR2 FQGNSA. The CDR3 consists of 13 residues. Written as DNA, the CDR3 is TGTGCCAGCAGCCCAGAGGACTTCACTGAAGCTTTCTTT. Residues: CASSPEDFTEAFF.

This clonotype has a handful of counts. The chain couples TRBV19 to TRBJ1-1, with D possibly TRBD1 on 6 matching bases. Germline CDR1 and CDR2: LNHDA and SQIVND (reference sequence). V dropped 2 bases and J dropped 5 bases, with 9 bases sitting between them. The CDR3 has 13 residues. CDR3 in amino acids: CASSISGATEAFF. The CDR3 bases are TGTGCCAGTAGTATATCGGGGGCGACTGAAGCTTTCTTT.

This clonotype appeared many times. The chain combines TRBV7-9 with TRBJ2-2; perhaps D is TRBD1 or TRBD2 (5 bases each). CDR3 length: 15 amino acids. V shed 5 bases and J shed 1 base, with 11 bases lying between them. Per germline, CDR1 SEHNR and CDR2 FQNEAQ (reference sequence). In nucleotides, the CDR3 is TGTGCCAGCAGCCCTCGGGACGGGAACACCGGGGAGCTGTTTTTT. Protein sequence: CASSPRDGNTGELFF.

This clonotype appeared a single time. V and J are TRBV11-2 and TRBJ2-5; no reliable D call. The germline V gene encodes CDR1 SGHAT and CDR2 FQNNGV. Trimming removed 1 base from V and 9 bases from J, with 12 bases in between. The CDR3 is 13 amino acids. The CDR3 protein is CASSLAGSISQYF. The CDR3, as DNA: TGTGCCAGCAGCTTAGCTGGTAGCATCTCCCAGTACTTC.

V and J are TRBV7-3 and TRBJ2-2, with 12 bases matching TRBD1. Trimming at V came to 5 bases and at J to 4 bases, leaving 5 bases not matched to a gene. The CDR3 is made up of 16 amino acids. In germline, CDR1 is SGHTA, CDR2 FQGTGA. Written as DNA, the CDR3 is TGTGCCAGCAGCCACCGGGACAGGGGGCTCACCGGGGAGCTGTTTTTT. Protein product: CASSHRDRGLTGELFF. The complete variable domain, with remaining parts taken from reference TRBV7-3 and TRBJ2-2, reads GAGVSQTPSNKVTEKGKYVELRCDPISGHTALYWYRQSLGQGPEFLIYFQGTGAADDSGLPNDRFFAVRPEGSVSTLKIQRTERGDSAVYLCASSHRDRGLTGELFFGEGSRLTVL.

A single count supports this clonotype. The V and J genes are TRBV4-1 and TRBJ1-6, with 10 bases that match TRBD1. Germline loops: CDR1 MGHRA, CDR2 YSYEKL. The CDR3 covers 16 residues. V was pared by 3 bases and J by 7 bases, with 6 bases of the junction left unmatched. The chain's CDR3 is CASSHPGQGVNSPLHF. CDR3 in DNA: TGCGCCAGCAGCCACCCCGGACAGGGGGTCAATTCACCCCTCCACTTT.

The table lists this clonotype with a few counts. The genes are TRBV7-8 and TRBJ2-7; 9 bases align to TRBD1. There are 16 residues in the CDR3. With V trimmed by 0 bases and J by 3 bases, 6 bases remained unmatched. CDR1 and CDR2 from the germline V gene are SGHVS and FQNEAQ. The CDR3 loop is CASSLAPTGGNYEQYF. The CDR3 nucleotides are TGTGCCAGCAGCTTAGCTCCCACAGGGGGCAACTACGAGCAGTACTTC.

This clonotype was observed a few times. V gene TRBV11-2 combines with J gene TRBJ2-6; the D is unclear. This CDR3 contains 18 residues. Germline-derived CDR1 and CDR2 are SGHAT and FQNNGV. V was shortened by 0 bases and J by 0 bases, with 12 bases between the two germline ends. The CDR3 sequence: CASSLDGVTLSGANVLTF. The DNA of the CDR3 is TGTGCCAGCAGCTTAGATGGGGTGACCCTCTCTGGGGCCAACGTCCTGACTTTC.

This clonotype has only a few counts. The V gene is TRBV6-5, the J gene TRBJ1-2; 7 nucleotides agree with TRBD1. CDR1 and CDR2 (germline): MNHEY, SVGAGI. This CDR3 has 14 residues. The V segment lost 2 bases and the J segment 4 bases; nucleotides outside the gene matches: 4. The CDR3 loop reads CASSYGSGGYGYTF. The CDR3 coding sequence is TGTGCCAGCAGTTACGGATCAGGGGGCTATGGCTACACCTTC.

In the case of this clonotype: The germline gene is not matched at one end of the junction; a read error may be the cause. The rearrangement links TRBV4-1 to TRBJ2-3; D may correspond to TRBD1 or TRBD2 (5 bases each). The CDR3 length is 17 residues. Germline V gene lookup returns CDR1 MGHRA and CDR2 YSYEKL. The CDR3 sequence: CASNQDPGPRPTDTQYF. In DNA, the CDR3 is TGCGCCAGCAACCAAGATCCGGGGCCAAGGCCCACAGATACGCAGTATTTT.

This chain joins TRBV20-1 and TRBJ2-7, with a weak D call TRBD1 (5 bases). Germline V CDR1 and CDR2: DFQATT, SNEGSKA (reference sequence). V was cut by 0 bases and J by 0 bases, with 12 bases left in between. The CDR3 extends over 15 amino acids. This CDR3 is CSARDVQGSSYEQYF. The CDR3 DNA reads as TGCAGTGCTAGAGATGTCCAGGGCAGCTCCTACGAGCAGTACTTC.

The chain combines TRBV7-9 with TRBJ2-4; D gene ambiguous. Germline loops: CDR1 SEHNR, CDR2 FQNEAQ (reference sequence). V lost 0 bases to trimming and J lost 0 bases, with 9 bases between them. This CDR3 comprises 16 residues. CDR3 bases: TGTGCCAGCAGCTTAGCGGAGAAATTAGCCAAAAACATTCAGTACTTC. Translated: CASSLAEKLAKNIQYF.

This sequence joins TRBV6-1 and TRBJ1-1, with 8 bases aligning to TRBD1. J was trimmed by 1 base and V by 4 bases; bases with no gene match: 5. The germline V gene has CDR1 MNHNS and CDR2 SASEGT. The CDR3 spans 15 residues. The CDR3 sequence: CASSVTGAENTEAFF. CDR3 DNA: TGTGCCAGCAGTGTGACAGGGGCTGAGAACACTGAAGCTTTCTTT.

The chain uses TRBV5-4 and TRBJ2-2; D remains unclear. Germline V gene sequence: CDR1 SGHNT, CDR2 YYREEE (reference sequence). The germline V and J ends were trimmed by 4 bases and 1 base, with 11 bases remaining between them. The CDR3 sequence is 15 residues long. The CDR3 coding sequence is TGTGCCAGCAGCCCCGTGGACGGGAACACCGGGGAGCTGTTTTTT. This gives the protein CASSPVDGNTGELFF.

In its sample, this clonotype was seen a few times. The chain has TRBV7-9 and TRBJ1-1, with 7 positions matching TRBD1. V lost 5 bases to trimming and J lost 3 bases; unmatched junction nucleotides: 9. CDR1 is SEHNR, CDR2 FQNEAQ, per germline (reference sequence). The CDR3 contains 15 residues. The CDR3 sequence: CASSPTTGADTEAFF. As DNA, the CDR3 is TGTGCCAGCAGCCCTACCACAGGGGCGGACACTGAAGCTTTCTTT. The full variable domain, rest sourced from reference TRBV7-9 and TRBJ1-1, is DTGVSQNPRHKITKRGQNVTFRCDPISEHNRLYWYRQTLGQGPEFLTYFQNEAQLEKSRLLSDRFSAERPKGSFSTLEIQRTEQGDSAMYLCASSPTTGADTEAFFGQGTRLTVV.

This clonotype was observed at least ten times. The genes are TRBV11-2 and TRBJ2-7; 11 bases are shared with TRBD2. Germline-derived CDR1 and CDR2 are SGHAT and FQNNGV. Trimming at V came to 4 bases and at J to 6 bases, leaving 5 bases not matched to a gene. CDR3 size: 14 residues. As DNA, the CDR3 is TGTGCCAGCAGCTGGCCGGGACTAGCGGCCGAGCAGTACGTC. Translating it yields CASSWPGLAAEQYV.

V usage is TRBV15 and J usage is TRBJ2-3; D may match TRBD1 or TRBD2 (6 bases each). V was trimmed by 3 bases and J by 12 bases, leaving 22 bases between them. The CDR3 loop spans 15 amino acids. Germline V gene sequence: CDR1 LNHNV, CDR2 YYDKDF (reference sequence). The CDR3 region has the DNA TGTGCCACCAGCAGGTCGGGAGAGATCGCAGGGGCCCAGTATTTT. Amino acid sequence: CATSRSGEIAGAQYF.

The rearrangement uses TRBV6-6 and TRBJ1-5; TRBD2 might be the D (6 bases). The tail of the sequence fits TRBJ2-3 better, so the J call may be wrong. There are 15 residues in the CDR3. Germline CDR1 and CDR2: MNHNY and SVGAGI (reference sequence). The CDR3 reads CASSDTGASNQPQYF. CDR3 nucleotide sequence: TGTGCCAGCAGTGACACGGGAGCTAGCAATCAGCCCCAGTATTTT.

Comment on this clonotype: The CDR3 does not end in the conserved phenylalanine or tryptophan, so this is likely a read error. The DNA is left out, because the CDR3 cannot be placed on it with certainty; the CDR3 is given as TCRdb lists it. CDR3 protein: CASIAGGIIGL. This sequence joins TRBV2 and TRBJ2-7; the D call in the table, TRBD2, was not verified against the DNA. The CDR3 length equals 11 residues, ends included. CDR1 SNHLY and CDR2 FYNNEI come from the germline V gene.

As for this clonotype: A single base separates this from a much larger clone, so it may be a read error. The rearrangement links TRBV7-6 to TRBJ1-1; 8 nucleotides match TRBD1. CDR1 and CDR2 from the germline V gene are SGHVS and FNYEAQ. Unmatched junction bases numbered 8, after V lost 2 bases and J lost 0 bases. CDR3 length: 17 amino acids. CDR3 in amino acids: CASSLWGQVPVNTEAFF. As DNA, the CDR3 is TGTGCCAGCAGCTTATGGGGACAGGTCCCCGTGAACACTGAAGCTTTCTTT.